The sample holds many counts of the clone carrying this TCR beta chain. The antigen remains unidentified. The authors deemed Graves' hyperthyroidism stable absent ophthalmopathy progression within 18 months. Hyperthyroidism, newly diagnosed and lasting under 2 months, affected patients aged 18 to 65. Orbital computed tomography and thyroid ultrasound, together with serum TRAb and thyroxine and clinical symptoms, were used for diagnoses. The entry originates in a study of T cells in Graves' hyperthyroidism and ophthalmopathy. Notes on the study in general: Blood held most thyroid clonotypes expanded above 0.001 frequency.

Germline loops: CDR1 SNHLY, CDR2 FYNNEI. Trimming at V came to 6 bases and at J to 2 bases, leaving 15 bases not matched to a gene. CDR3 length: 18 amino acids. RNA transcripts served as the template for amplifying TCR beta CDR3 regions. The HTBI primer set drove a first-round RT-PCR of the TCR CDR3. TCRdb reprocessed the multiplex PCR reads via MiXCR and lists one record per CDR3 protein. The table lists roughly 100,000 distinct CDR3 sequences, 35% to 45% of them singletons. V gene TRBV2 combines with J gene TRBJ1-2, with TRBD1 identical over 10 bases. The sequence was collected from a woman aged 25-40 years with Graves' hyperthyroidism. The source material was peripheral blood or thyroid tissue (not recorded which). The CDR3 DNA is TGTGCCAGCAGGGTAACCGGGACAGGGGCATTTAGGAACTATGGCTACACCTTC. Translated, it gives CASRVTGTGAFRNYGYTF.